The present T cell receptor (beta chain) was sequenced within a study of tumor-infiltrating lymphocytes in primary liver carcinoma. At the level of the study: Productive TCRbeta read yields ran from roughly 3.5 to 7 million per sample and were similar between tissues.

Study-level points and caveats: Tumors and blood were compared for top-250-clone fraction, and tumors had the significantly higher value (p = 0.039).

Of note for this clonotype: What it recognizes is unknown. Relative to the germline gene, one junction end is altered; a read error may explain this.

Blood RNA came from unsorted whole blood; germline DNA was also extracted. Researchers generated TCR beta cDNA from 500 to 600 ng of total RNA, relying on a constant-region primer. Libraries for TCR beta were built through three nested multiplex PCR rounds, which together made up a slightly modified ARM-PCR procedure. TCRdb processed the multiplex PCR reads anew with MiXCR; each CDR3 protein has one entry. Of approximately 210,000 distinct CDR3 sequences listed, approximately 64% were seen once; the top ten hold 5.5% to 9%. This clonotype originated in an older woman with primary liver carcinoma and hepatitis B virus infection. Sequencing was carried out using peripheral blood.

CDR3 coding DNA: TGTGCCAGCAGTGAATCGGCCGAGACCAGCCAGCTTGGGGAGATCCAGTACTTC. Its translation is CASSESAETSQLGEIQYF. This sequence joins TRBV6-1 and TRBJ2-5, with a weak D call TRBD2 (5 bases). This CDR3 is built from 18 residues. In germline, CDR1 is MNHNS, CDR2 SASEGT.